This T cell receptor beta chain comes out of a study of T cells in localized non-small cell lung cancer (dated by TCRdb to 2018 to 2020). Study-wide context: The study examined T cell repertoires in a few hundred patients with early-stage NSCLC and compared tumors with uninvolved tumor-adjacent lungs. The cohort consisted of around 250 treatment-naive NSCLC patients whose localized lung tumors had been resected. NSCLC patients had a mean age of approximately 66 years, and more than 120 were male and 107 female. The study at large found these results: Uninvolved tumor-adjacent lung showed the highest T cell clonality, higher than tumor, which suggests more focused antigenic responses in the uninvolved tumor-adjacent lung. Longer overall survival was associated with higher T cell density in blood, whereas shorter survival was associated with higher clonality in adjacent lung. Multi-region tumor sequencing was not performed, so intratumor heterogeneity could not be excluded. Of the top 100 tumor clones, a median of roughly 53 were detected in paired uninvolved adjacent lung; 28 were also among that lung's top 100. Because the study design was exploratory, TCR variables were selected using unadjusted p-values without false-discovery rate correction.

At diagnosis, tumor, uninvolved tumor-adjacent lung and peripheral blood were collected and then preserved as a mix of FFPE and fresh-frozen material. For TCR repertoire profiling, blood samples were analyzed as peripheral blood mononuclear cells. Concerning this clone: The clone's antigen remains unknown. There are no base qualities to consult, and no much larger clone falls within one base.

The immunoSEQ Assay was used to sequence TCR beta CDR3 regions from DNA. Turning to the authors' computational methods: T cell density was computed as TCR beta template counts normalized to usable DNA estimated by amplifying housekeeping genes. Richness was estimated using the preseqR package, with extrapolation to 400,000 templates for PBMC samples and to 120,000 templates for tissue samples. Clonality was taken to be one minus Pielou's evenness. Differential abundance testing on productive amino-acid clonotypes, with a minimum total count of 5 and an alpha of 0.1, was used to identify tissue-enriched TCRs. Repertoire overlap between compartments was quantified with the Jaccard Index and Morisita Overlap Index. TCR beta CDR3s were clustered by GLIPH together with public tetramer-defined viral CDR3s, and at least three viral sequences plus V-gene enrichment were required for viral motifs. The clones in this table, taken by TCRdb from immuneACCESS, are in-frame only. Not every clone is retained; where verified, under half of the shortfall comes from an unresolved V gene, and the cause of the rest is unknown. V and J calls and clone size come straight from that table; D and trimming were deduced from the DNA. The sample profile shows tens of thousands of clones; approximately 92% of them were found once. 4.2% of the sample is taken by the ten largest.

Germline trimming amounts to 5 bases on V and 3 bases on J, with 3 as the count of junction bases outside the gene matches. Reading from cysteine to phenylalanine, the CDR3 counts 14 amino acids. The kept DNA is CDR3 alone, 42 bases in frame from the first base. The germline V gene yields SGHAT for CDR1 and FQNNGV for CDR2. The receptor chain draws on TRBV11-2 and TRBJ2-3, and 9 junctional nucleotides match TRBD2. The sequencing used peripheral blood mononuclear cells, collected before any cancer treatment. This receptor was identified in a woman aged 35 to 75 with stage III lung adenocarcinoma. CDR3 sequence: CASSLAGKTDTQYF. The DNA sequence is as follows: TGTGCCAGCAGCCTAGCGGGGAAGACAGATACGCAGTATTTT. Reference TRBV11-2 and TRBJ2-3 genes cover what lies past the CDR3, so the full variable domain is EAGVAQSPRYKIIEKRQSVAFWCNPISGHATLYWYQQILGQGPKLLIQFQNNGVVDDSQLPKDRFSAERLKGVDSTLKIQPAKLEDSAVYLCASSLAGKTDTQYFGPGTRLTVL.